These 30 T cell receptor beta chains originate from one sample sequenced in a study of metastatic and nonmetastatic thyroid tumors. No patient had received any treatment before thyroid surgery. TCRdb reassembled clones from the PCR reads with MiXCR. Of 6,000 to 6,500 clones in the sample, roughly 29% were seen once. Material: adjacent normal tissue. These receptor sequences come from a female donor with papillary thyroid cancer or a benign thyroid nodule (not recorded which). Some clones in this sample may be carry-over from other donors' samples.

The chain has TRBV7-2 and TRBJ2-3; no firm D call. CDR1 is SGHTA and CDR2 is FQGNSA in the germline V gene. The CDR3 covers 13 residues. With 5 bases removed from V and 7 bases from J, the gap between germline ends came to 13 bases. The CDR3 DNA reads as TGTGCCAGCAGCCCCCCAAATAGGAATACGCAGTATTTT. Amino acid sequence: CASSPPNRNTQYF.

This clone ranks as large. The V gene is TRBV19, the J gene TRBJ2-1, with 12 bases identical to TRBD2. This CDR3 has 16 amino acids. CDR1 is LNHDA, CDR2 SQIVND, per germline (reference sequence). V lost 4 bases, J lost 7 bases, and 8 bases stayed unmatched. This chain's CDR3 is CASSTGLAGGGNEQFF. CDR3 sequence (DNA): TGTGCCAGTAGTACTGGCCTAGCGGGAGGGGGGAATGAGCAGTTCTTC. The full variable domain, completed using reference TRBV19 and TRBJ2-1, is DGGITQSPKYLFRKEGQNVTLSCEQNLNHDAMYWYRQDPGQGLRLIYYSQIVNDFQKGDIAEGYSVSREKKESFPLTVTSAQKNPTAFYLCASSTGLAGGGNEQFFGPGTRLTVL.

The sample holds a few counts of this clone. CDR3 sequence reads: CASRRTSGVTYEQYF. The CDR3 nucleotides read TGTGCCAGCAGACGTACTAGCGGGGTAACCTACGAGCAGTACTTC. The genes are TRBV28 and TRBJ2-7, with 10 bases that match TRBD2. Germline loops: CDR1 MDHEN, CDR2 SYDVKM. J lost 2 bases, V lost 6 bases, and 7 bases had no gene match. The CDR3 is made up of 15 amino acids.

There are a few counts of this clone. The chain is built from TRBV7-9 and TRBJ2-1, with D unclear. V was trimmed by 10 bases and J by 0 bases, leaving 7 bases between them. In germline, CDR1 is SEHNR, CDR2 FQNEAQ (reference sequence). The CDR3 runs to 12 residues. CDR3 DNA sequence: TGTGCCATGTCGAGCTCCTACAATGAGCAGTTCTTC. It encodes CAMSSSYNEQFF.

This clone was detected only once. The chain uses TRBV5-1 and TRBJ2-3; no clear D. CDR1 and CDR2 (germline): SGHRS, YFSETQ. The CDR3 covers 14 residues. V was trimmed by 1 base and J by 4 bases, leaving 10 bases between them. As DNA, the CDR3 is TGCGCCAGCAGCTTGAGCGAACCCGCAGATACGCAGTATTTT. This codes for CASSLSEPADTQYF.

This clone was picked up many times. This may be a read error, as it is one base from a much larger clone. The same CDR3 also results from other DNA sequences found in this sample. The CDR3 sequence: CASQDRRGQTDTQYF. The CDR3 coding sequence is TGTGCCAGCCAAGACCGCCGGGGTCAGACAGACACGCAGTATTTT. V usage is TRBV7-9 and J usage is TRBJ2-3; D tentatively reads TRBD1 or TRBD2 (5 bases each). The CDR3 consists of 15 residues. Per germline, CDR1 SEHNR and CDR2 FQNEAQ (reference sequence). The full variable domain, with the rest looked up from reference TRBV7-9 and TRBJ2-3, is DTGVSQNPRHKITKRGQNVTFRCDPISEHNRLYWYRQTLGQGPEFLTYFQNEAQLEKSRLLSDRFSAERPKGSFSTLEIQRTEQGDSAMYLCASQDRRGQTDTQYFGPGTRLTVL.

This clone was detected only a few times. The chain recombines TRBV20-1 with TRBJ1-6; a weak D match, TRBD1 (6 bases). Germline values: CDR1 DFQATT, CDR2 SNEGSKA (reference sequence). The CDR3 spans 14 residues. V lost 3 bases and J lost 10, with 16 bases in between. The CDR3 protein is CSARGTGWGSPLHF. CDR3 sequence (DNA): TGCAGTGCTAGGGGAACAGGGTGGGGATCACCCCTCCACTTT.

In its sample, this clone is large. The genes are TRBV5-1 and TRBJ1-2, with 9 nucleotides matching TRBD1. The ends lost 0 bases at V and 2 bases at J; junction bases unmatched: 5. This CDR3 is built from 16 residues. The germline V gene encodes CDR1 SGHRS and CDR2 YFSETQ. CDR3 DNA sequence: TGCGCCAGCAGCTTGGGCCTTGGGACAGGGAACTATGGCTACACCTTC. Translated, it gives CASSLGLGTGNYGYTF.

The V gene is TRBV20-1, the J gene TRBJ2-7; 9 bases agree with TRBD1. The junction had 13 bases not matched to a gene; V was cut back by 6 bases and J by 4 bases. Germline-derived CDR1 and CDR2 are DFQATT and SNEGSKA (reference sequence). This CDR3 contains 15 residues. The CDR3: CSAKGQGGPFYEQYF. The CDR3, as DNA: TGCAGTGCGAAGGGACAGGGCGGTCCGTTTTACGAGCAGTACTTC.

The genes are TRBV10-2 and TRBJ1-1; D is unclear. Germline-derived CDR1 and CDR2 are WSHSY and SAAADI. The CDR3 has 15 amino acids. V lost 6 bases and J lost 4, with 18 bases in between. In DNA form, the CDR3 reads TGCGCCAGCAGGCGGCGGGGAGGGAAACTCACTGAAGCTTTCTTT. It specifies CASRRRGGKLTEAFF.

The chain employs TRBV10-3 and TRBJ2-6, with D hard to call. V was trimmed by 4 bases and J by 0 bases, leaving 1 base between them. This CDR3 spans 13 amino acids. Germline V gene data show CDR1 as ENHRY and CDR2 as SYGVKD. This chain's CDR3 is CAISGSGANVLTF. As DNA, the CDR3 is TGTGCCATCAGTGGCTCTGGGGCCAACGTCCTGACTTTC.

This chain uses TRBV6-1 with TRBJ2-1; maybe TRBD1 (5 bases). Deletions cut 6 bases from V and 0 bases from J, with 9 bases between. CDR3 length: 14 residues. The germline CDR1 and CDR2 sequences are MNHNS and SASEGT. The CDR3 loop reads CASSTGSSYNEQFF. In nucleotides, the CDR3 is TGTGCCAGCAGCACAGGAAGCTCCTACAATGAGCAGTTCTTC.

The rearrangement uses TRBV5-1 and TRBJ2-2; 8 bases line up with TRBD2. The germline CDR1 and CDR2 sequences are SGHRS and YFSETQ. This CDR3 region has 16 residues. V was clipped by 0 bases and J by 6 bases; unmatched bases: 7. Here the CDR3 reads CASSLEVAGIAGELFF. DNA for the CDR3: TGCGCCAGCAGCTTGGAGGTAGCGGGAATAGCCGGGGAGCTGTTTTTT. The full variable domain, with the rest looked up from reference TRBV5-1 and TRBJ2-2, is KAGVTQTPRYLIKTRGQQVTLSCSPISGHRSVSWYQQTPGQGLQFLFEYFSETQRNKGNFPGRFSGRQFSNSRSEMNVSTLELGDSALYLCASSLEVAGIAGELFFGEGSRLTVL.

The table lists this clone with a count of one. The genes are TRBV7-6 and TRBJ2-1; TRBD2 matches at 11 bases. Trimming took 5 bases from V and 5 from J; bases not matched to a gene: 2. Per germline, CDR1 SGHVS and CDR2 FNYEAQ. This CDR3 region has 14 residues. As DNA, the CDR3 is TGTGCCAGCAGCCCGGGACTAGCGGACAATGAGCAGTTCTTC. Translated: CASSPGLADNEQFF.

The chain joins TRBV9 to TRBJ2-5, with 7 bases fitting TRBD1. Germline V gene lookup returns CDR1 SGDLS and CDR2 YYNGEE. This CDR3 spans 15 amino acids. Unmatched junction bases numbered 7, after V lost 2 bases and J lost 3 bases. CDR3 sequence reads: CASSVTGSIEETQYF. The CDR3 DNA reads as TGTGCCAGCAGCGTGACAGGGTCTATCGAAGAGACCCAGTACTTC.

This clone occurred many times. As DNA, the CDR3 is TGTGCCTCCACCCGGGACGGAGGGACCGGGGAGCTGTTTTTT. Translating gives CASTRDGGTGELFF. The gene calls are TRBV30 and TRBJ2-2; D possibly corresponds to TRBD2 (6 bases). This CDR3 contains 14 residues. CDR1 and CDR2 from the germline V gene are GTSNPN and SVGIG (reference sequence). Trimming left V 7 bases short and J 5 bases short, with 17 bases between.

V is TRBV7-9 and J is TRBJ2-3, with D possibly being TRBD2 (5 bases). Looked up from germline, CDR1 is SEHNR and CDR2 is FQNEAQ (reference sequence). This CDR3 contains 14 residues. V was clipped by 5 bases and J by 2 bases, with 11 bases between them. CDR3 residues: CASSPSGSTDTQYF. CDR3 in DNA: TGTGCCAGCAGCCCTTCGGGGTCCACAGATACGCAGTATTTT.

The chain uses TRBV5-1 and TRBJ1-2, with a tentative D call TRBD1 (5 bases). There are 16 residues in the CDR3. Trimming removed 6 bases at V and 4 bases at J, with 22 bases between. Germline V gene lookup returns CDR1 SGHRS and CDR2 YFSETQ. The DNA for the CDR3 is TGCGCCAGCACTCCTGGGGCCATCGGGGTCGGCTATGGCTACACCTTC. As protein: CASTPGAIGVGYGYTF.

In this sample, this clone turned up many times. The CDR3 spells CATSRELGGQETQYF. DNA for the CDR3: TGTGCCACCAGCAGAGAGTTAGGGGGCCAAGAGACCCAGTACTTC. The V call is TRBV15, the J call TRBJ2-5; tentative D call: TRBD1 (6 bases). CDR1 is LNHNV and CDR2 is YYDKDF in the germline V gene (reference sequence). The CDR3 contains 15 residues. V was shortened by 0 bases and J by 1 base, with 9 bases between the two germline ends.

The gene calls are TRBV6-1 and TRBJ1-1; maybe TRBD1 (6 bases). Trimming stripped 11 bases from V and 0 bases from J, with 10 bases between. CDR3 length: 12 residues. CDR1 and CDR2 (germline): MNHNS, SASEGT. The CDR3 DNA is TGTGCCGTCAGGGGCCTGAACACTGAAGCTTTCTTT. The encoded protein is CAVRGLNTEAFF.

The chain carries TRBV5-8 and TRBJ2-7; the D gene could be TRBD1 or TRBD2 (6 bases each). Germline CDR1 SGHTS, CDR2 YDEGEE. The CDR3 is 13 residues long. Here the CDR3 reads CSTSGGGAYEQYF. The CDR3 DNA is TGTTCCACCTCAGGAGGGGGAGCCTACGAGCAGTACTTC.

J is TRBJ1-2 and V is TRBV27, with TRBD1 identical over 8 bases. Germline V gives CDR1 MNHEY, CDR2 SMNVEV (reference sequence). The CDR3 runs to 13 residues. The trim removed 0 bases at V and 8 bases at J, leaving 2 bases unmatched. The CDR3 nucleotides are TGTGCCAGCAGTTTATCGGACAGGGTAGGCTACACCTTC. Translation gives CASSLSDRVGYTF.

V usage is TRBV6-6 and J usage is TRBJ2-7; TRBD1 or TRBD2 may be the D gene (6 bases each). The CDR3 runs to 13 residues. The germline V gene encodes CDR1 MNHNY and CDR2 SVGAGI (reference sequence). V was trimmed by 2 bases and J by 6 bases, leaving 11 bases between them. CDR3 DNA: TGTGCCAGCAGTTACGGAGGGGGTGGCGAGCAGTACTTC. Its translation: CASSYGGGGEQYF.

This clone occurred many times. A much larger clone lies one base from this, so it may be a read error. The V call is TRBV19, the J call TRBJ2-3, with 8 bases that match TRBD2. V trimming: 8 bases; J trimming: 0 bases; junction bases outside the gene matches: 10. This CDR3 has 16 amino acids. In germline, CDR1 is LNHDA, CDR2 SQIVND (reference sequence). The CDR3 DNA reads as TGTGCCAGTTGCGACCGGGGGGGGTCTAGCACAGATACGCAGTATTTT. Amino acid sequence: CASCDRGGSSTDTQYF.

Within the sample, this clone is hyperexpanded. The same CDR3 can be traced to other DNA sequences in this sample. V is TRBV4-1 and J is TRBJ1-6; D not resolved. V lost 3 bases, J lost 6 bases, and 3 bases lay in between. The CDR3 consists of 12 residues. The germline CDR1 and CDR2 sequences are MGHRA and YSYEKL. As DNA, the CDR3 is TGCGCCAGCAGCCAGGGTAATTCACCCCTCCACTTT. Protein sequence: CASSQGNSPLHF.

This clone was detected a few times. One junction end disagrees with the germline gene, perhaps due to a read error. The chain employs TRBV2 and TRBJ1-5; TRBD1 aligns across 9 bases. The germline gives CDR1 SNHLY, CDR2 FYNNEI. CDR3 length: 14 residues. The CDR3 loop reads CASRQGAGNQPQHF. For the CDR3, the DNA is TGTGCCAGCAGACAGGGGGCTGGCAATCAGCCTCAGCATTTT.

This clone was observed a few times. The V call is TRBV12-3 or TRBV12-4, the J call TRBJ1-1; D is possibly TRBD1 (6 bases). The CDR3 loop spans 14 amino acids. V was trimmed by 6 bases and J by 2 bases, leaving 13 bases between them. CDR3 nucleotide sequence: TGTGCCAGCAGCAAGACAGGACCTAACACTGAAGCTTTCTTT. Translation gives CASSKTGPNTEAFF.

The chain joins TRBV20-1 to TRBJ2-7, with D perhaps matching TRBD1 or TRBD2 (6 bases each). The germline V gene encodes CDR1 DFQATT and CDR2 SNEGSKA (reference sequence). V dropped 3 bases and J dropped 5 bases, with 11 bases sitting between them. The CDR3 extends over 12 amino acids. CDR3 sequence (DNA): TGCAGTGCTAGGGTGGGGGGCAACGAGCAGTACTTC. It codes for CSARVGGNEQYF.

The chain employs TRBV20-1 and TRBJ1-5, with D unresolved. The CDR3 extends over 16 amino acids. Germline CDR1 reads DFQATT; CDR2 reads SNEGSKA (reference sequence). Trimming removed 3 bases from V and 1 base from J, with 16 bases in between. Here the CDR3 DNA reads TGCAGTGCTAGTTGGGGTCTAGGTAACAGCAATCAGCCCCAGCATTTT. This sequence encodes CSASWGLGNSNQPQHF.

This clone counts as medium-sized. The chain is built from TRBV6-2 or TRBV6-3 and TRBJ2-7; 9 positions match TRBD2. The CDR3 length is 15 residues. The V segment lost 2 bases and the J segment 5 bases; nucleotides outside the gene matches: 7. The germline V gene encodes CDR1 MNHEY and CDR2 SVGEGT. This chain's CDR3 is CASSYRLAGSHEQYF. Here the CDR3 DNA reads TGTGCCAGCAGTTACAGGCTAGCGGGAAGCCACGAGCAGTACTTC.